The 21 T cell receptor beta chains in this list originate from one sample, sequenced in a study of T cells in tuberculosis. This table comes from immunoSEQ multiplex PCR, and its TCRdb copy is limited to in-frame clones, with some not included. The profile covers 30,000 to 40,000 clones, with approximately 91% appearing a single time and 2.2% taken by the ten largest. The sample comprised PBMCs. The receptors here all came from a donor between 5 and 29 years old with latent tuberculosis or without tuberculosis infection.

This clone appeared once. The chain couples TRBV29-1 to TRBJ1-1, with D tentatively TRBD1 (6 bases). Trimming cost V 7 bases and J 0 bases, with 12 bases left between them. The length of the CDR3 is 13 residues. Germline V gene lookup returns CDR1 SQVTM and CDR2 ANQGSEA. The CDR3 protein is CSALGDMNTEAFF. The CDR3 DNA reads TGCAGCGCCCTGGGGGACATGAACACTGAAGCTTTCTTT.

The chain carries TRBV27 and TRBJ2-7; D perhaps matches TRBD2 (5 bases). CDR3 length: 18 residues. V was pared by 4 bases and J by 6 bases, with 28 bases between. CDR1 is MNHEY and CDR2 is SMNVEV in the germline V gene (reference sequence). The DNA for the CDR3 is TGTGCCAGCAGTTCCACCTACTCCCTAGCCGGATTTCCTGGCGAGCAGTACTTC. Translation: CASSSTYSLAGFPGEQYF.

The genes are TRBV19 and TRBJ1-5, with D perhaps TRBD1 (5 bases). V lost 9 bases and J 0 bases, leaving 21 bases between the germline ends. Germline V gives CDR1 LNHDA, CDR2 SQIVND (reference sequence). CDR3 length: 17 residues. The CDR3 coding sequence is TGTGCCAGCTCTAAGGGTCCAGGGCCTTATAGCAATCAGCCCCAGCATTTT. As protein: CASSKGPGPYSNQPQHF.

The J gene is TRBJ2-3, the V gene TRBV5-4; D possibly corresponds to TRBD2 (6 bases). Trimming pared 4 bases from V and 2 bases from J, leaving 17 bases between. The germline V gene has CDR1 SGHNT and CDR2 YYREEE (reference sequence). The CDR3 totals 16 residues. The CDR3 DNA sequence: TGTGCCAGCAGCCTGGGTGAGGGACTGTACACAGATACGCAGTATTTT. Amino acid sequence: CASSLGEGLYTDTQYF. Filled out from reference TRBV5-4 and TRBJ2-3, the complete variable domain reads ETGVTQSPTHLIKTRGQQVTLRCSSQSGHNTVSWYQQALGQGPQFIFQYYREEENGRGNFPPRFSGLQFPNYSSELNVNALELDDSALYLCASSLGEGLYTDTQYFGPGTRLTVL.

This clone was observed a handful of times. The chain couples TRBV19 to TRBJ2-1; 10 nucleotides agree with TRBD2. Trimming removed 4 bases from V and 8 bases from J; junction bases left unmatched: 8. This CDR3 is 15 amino acids long. CDR1 and CDR2 from the germline V gene are LNHDA and SQIVND (reference sequence). The CDR3 DNA follows: TGTGCCAGTAGTACGTTAGCGGGAGGTCGCGATGAGCAGTTCTTC. It is translated as CASSTLAGGRDEQFF.

This clone is a singleton in its sample. This rearrangement joins TRBV5-6 to TRBJ2-1; no reliable D call. The germline V gene has CDR1 SGHDT and CDR2 YYEEEE. CDR3 length: 14 amino acids. Trimming pared 0 bases from V and 2 bases from J, leaving 6 bases between. The CDR3 sequence: CASSLDAAYNEQFF. CDR3 coding DNA: TGTGCCAGCAGCTTGGATGCAGCCTACAATGAGCAGTTCTTC.

The chain links TRBV6-5 to TRBJ2-3; a weak D match, TRBD2 (6 bases). Trimming removed 10 bases at V and 0 bases at J, with 14 bases between. In germline, CDR1 is MNHEY, CDR2 SVGAGI. The CDR3 runs 14 residues. CDR3 nucleotide sequence: TGTGCCACCCAAGAGGCGGGGAGCACAGATACGCAGTATTTT. It encodes CATQEAGSTDTQYF.

V is TRBV2 and J is TRBJ1-1; D is possibly TRBD1 (6 bases). Trimming cost V 5 bases and J 4 bases, with 17 bases left between them. Per germline, CDR1 SNHLY and CDR2 FYNNEI. The CDR3 has 15 amino acids. The CDR3 region has the DNA TGTGCCAGCAGTCCACCTGACAGGATATTCACTGAAGCTTTCTTT. Its protein is CASSPPDRIFTEAFF. Complete variable domain (other parts from reference TRBV2 and TRBJ1-1): EPEVTQTPSHQVTQMGQEVILRCVPISNHLYFYWYRQILGQKVEFLVSFYNNEISEKSEIFDDQFSVERPDGSNFTLKIRSTKLEDSAMYFCASSPPDRIFTEAFFGQGTRLTVV.

V and J are TRBV4-1 and TRBJ2-7; 9 nucleotides match TRBD1. Looked up from germline, CDR1 is MGHRA and CDR2 is YSYEKL. Losses at the gene ends were 1 base for V and 4 bases for J; bases not matched to a gene: 8. The CDR3 runs to 16 residues. The CDR3 is CASSQAGIQGAYEQYF. CDR3 DNA sequence: TGCGCCAGCAGCCAAGCCGGCATACAGGGGGCGTACGAGCAGTACTTC.

The chain recombines TRBV28 with TRBJ1-6, with 7 positions matching TRBD1. Germline CDR1 and CDR2: MDHEN and SYDVKM. Trimming took 5 bases from V and 9 from J; bases not matched to a gene: 19. This CDR3 region has 18 residues. The CDR3 region is CASSRILLTGERSSPLHF. CDR3 bases: TGTGCCAGCAGTCGCATTCTACTTACAGGGGAGCGTAGTTCACCCCTCCACTTT.

The chain joins TRBV7-9 to TRBJ2-6, with D perhaps matching TRBD2 (5 bases). This CDR3 has 18 amino acids. Trimming shortened V by 7 bases and J by 2 bases, and 21 bases separated the two germline ends. Germline V gene data show CDR1 as SEHNR and CDR2 as FQNEAQ (reference sequence). The DNA of the CDR3 is TGTGCCAGCACCCACCCCCGGGAAGGCCCACCTGGGGCCAACGTCCTGACTTTC. It codes for CASTHPREGPPGANVLTF.

The chain links TRBV5-4 to TRBJ1-2; no definite D call. The CDR3 contains 15 residues. Per germline, CDR1 SGHNT and CDR2 YYREEE (reference sequence). Trimming cost V 1 base and J 1 base, with 11 bases left between them. The DNA for the CDR3 is TGTGCCAGCAGCTTGACTCAGGCCAGTAACTATGGCTACACCTTC. Encoded protein: CASSLTQASNYGYTF. Full variable domain (remainder filled in from reference TRBV5-4 and TRBJ1-2): ETGVTQSPTHLIKTRGQQVTLRCSSQSGHNTVSWYQQALGQGPQFIFQYYREEENGRGNFPPRFSGLQFPNYSSELNVNALELDDSALYLCASSLTQASNYGYTFGSGTRLTVV.

The V call is TRBV7-9, the J call TRBJ2-7; tentatively, D is TRBD1 (6 bases). The germline gives CDR1 SEHNR, CDR2 FQNEAQ (reference sequence). Trimming took off 6 bases at V and 3 bases at J, with 15 bases between the two ends. The CDR3 extends over 14 amino acids. Written as DNA, the CDR3 is TGTGCCAGCAGTTCGCCCAGGGGAGTCTACGAGCAGTACTTC. Protein: CASSSPRGVYEQYF.

The chain is built from TRBV5-1 and TRBJ1-4; 7 bases map to TRBD1. The germline CDR1 and CDR2 sequences are SGHRS and YFSETQ. The CDR3 runs to 16 residues. The trim removed 4 bases at V and 5 bases at J, leaving 11 bases unmatched. CDR3 protein: CASSTGQAGLNEKLFF. For the CDR3, the DNA is TGCGCCAGCAGCACTGGACAGGCCGGATTAAATGAAAAACTGTTTTTT. Full variable domain (missing parts from reference TRBV5-1 and TRBJ1-4): KAGVTQTPRYLIKTRGQQVTLSCSPISGHRSVSWYQQTPGQGLQFLFEYFSETQRNKGNFPGRFSGRQFSNSRSEMNVSTLELGDSALYLCASSTGQAGLNEKLFFGSGTQLSVL.

V is TRBV25-1 and J is TRBJ1-5; no clear D gene. The CDR3 extends over 12 amino acids. The germline V and J ends were trimmed by 4 bases and 3 bases, with 4 bases remaining between them. CDR1 and CDR2 (germline): MGHDK, SYGVNS. CDR3 residues: CASSAFNQPQHF. The CDR3 bases are TGTGCCAGCAGTGCCTTCAATCAGCCCCAGCATTTT.

This clone appeared once. The chain is built from TRBV4-1 and TRBJ2-1; D is perhaps TRBD2 (6 bases). CDR1 and CDR2 (germline): MGHRA, YSYEKL. The V and J ends lost 5 bases and 2 bases respectively, with 19 bases between them. The CDR3 is 17 residues long. CDR3 protein: CASSNLAGSPPYNEQFF. The CDR3 coding sequence is TGCGCCAGCAGCAATCTAGCCGGGAGCCCCCCCTACAATGAGCAGTTCTTC.

The chain combines TRBV29-1 with TRBJ2-7, with TRBD1 as a possible D gene (5 bases). V lost 6 bases, J lost 0 bases, and 15 bases lay in between. Germline lookup yields CDR1 SQVTM and CDR2 ANQGSEA. The CDR3 length is 14 residues. CDR3 protein: CSVQGRSSSYEQYF. In DNA, the CDR3 is TGCAGCGTCCAGGGCAGGTCAAGCTCCTACGAGCAGTACTTC.

The gene calls are TRBV2 and TRBJ1-4; 7 nucleotides line up with TRBD1. The germline CDR1 and CDR2 sequences are SNHLY and FYNNEI. V was clipped by 4 bases and J by 8 bases; unmatched bases: 10. There are 15 residues in the CDR3. The CDR3 protein is CASSVPRQGPEKLFF. The CDR3 DNA reads as TGTGCCAGCAGTGTTCCGAGACAGGGTCCCGAAAAACTGTTTTTT.

The V gene is TRBV7-8, the J gene TRBJ2-7; 9 bases map to TRBD2. The CDR3 is made up of 16 amino acids. V trimming: 7 bases; J trimming: 1 base; junction bases outside the gene matches: 11. CDR1 is SGHVS and CDR2 is FQNEAQ in the germline V gene. CDR3 sequence reads: CASTLRSSGVSYEQYF. Here the CDR3 DNA reads TGTGCCAGCACCCTACGGTCTAGCGGGGTTTCCTACGAGCAGTACTTC.

This CDR3 is CASSERGTGRSSGNTIYF. The CDR3 DNA reads TGTGCCAGCAGCGAAAGGGGGACAGGGAGATCCTCTGGAAACACCATATATTTT. This chain uses TRBV11-2 with TRBJ1-3; 9 bases match TRBD1. Germline assignment: CDR1 SGHAT and CDR2 FQNNGV. Trimming removed 5 bases from V and 0 bases from J; junction bases left unmatched: 11. This CDR3 spans 18 amino acids.

The chain recombines TRBV7-2 with TRBJ2-7; maybe TRBD2 (6 bases). The V end lost 0 bases, the J end lost 5 bases, and 20 bases lay between the germline ends. The germline gives CDR1 SGHTA, CDR2 FQGNSA. This CDR3 spans 17 amino acids. CDR3 sequence (DNA): TGTGCCAGCAGCTTAGCGAATCGGGGTTACCGCGGGGACGAGCAGTACTTC. It is translated as CASSLANRGYRGDEQYF.